This T cell receptor beta chain originates from a study of early T cells in non-severe SARS-CoV-2 infection. For the study at large: With bulk RNA from unsorted whole blood as input, sequencing yielded unpaired chains.

Notes on the study in general: VDJdb-based annotation leaned toward anti-spike CD8 responses and missed private and CD4 specificities.

This clonotype came up many times. Antigen: not known. TCRdb re-derived calls from the 5' RACE reads in MiXCR, one entry per CDR3 protein. The data contain some 25,000 distinct CDR3 sequences, less than 6% of them seen just once; the ten biggest clones take up 2.4%. This TCR was sampled from an adult who was a healthcare worker with PCR-confirmed SARS-CoV-2 infection or an uninfected control (not recorded which). What was sequenced was whole blood.

CDR3 sequence reads: CASSQGGQGAANTEAFF. The CDR3 DNA is TGTGCCAGCAGCCAAGGAGGGCAGGGGGCAGCGAACACTGAAGCTTTCTTT. The chain uses TRBV14 and TRBJ1-1; 8 bases agree with TRBD1. The V gene's germline CDR1 is SGHDN and CDR2 FVKESK. The CDR3 covers 17 residues. The V gene end was trimmed by 1 base and the J gene end by 1 base; junction bases not matched to a gene: 8.